These 15 T cell receptor beta chains originate from one sample sequenced in a study of T cell responses to AZD1222 COVID-19 vaccine. The repertoire was sequenced with immunoSEQ multiplex PCR; TCRdb's copy has only in-frame clones and lacks some. The sample carries roughly 86,000 clones, 85% recorded once. Source: peripheral blood, taken 28 days after the second AZD1222 dose. Every receptor here comes from an adult who received the AZD1222 COVID-19 vaccine.

The chain couples TRBV6-6 to TRBJ1-2, with TRBD1 matching over 7 bases. The V gene end was trimmed by 7 bases and the J gene end by 2 bases; junction bases not matched to a gene: 10. CDR3 length equals 15 residues. Germline assignment: CDR1 MNHNY and CDR2 SVGAGI (reference sequence). Here the CDR3 reads CASTRGGGANYGYTF. The DNA for the CDR3 is TGTGCCAGCACCCGGGGAGGGGGCGCCAACTATGGCTACACCTTC.

CDR3 amino acids: CASSLGTGAYNEQFF. The CDR3 DNA reads TGTGCCAGTAGCCTCGGGACAGGAGCGTACAATGAGCAGTTCTTC. This chain links TRBV19 with TRBJ2-1; 8 bases are a match to TRBD1. The germline CDR1 and CDR2 sequences are LNHDA and SQIVND (reference sequence). V was pared by 6 bases and J by 4 bases, with 8 bases of the junction left unmatched. This CDR3 has 15 amino acids.

In nucleotides, the CDR3 is TGTGCCAGTAGCAATACAGGGACCAACTATGGCTACACCTTC. This translates into CASSNTGTNYGYTF. This sequence joins TRBV19 and TRBJ1-2, with TRBD1 as a possible D gene (6 bases). The germline V and J ends were trimmed by 6 bases and 2 bases, with 13 bases remaining between them. The germline CDR1 and CDR2 sequences are LNHDA and SQIVND (reference sequence). This CDR3 is built from 14 residues.

This chain uses TRBV21-1 with TRBJ1-5; the table's D call, TRBD1, has no DNA check behind it. TRBV21-1 is a pseudogene segment. The CDR3 runs 18 residues. Here the CDR3 reads CASSRDRGGSKSNQPQHF. DNA for the CDR3: TGTGCCAGCAGCAGAGACAGGGGAGGGAGTAAGAGCAATCAGCCCCAGCATTTT.

This clone came up a few times. The gene calls are TRBV11-3 and TRBJ2-7, with D tentatively TRBD1 or TRBD2 (5 bases each). The CDR3 has 13 residues. V gave up 4 bases and J gave up 6 bases, with 13 bases separating them. Germline V gene data show CDR1 as SGHNT and CDR2 as YENEEA. CDR3 sequence reads: CASSSGTALEQYF. In DNA form, the CDR3 reads TGTGCCAGCAGCTCCGGGACGGCCCTCGAGCAGTACTTC.

This rearrangement joins TRBV5-1 to TRBJ2-1; 7 nucleotides agree with TRBD2. Germline CDR1 SGHRS, CDR2 YFSETQ. V was pared by 3 bases and J by 4 bases, with 13 bases of the junction left unmatched. The CDR3 contains 17 residues. CDR3 sequence reads: CASSYGVGGSLYNEQFF. DNA for the CDR3: TGCGCCAGCAGCTATGGGGTGGGGGGGTCCCTTTACAATGAGCAGTTCTTC. Full variable domain (remainder filled in from reference TRBV5-1 and TRBJ2-1): KAGVTQTPRYLIKTRGQQVTLSCSPISGHRSVSWYQQTPGQGLQFLFEYFSETQRNKGNFPGRFSGRQFSNSRSEMNVSTLELGDSALYLCASSYGVGGSLYNEQFFGPGTRLTVL.

The chain combines TRBV5-6 with TRBJ2-7, with 7 bases aligning to TRBD2. This CDR3 has 13 amino acids. V lost 3 bases and J lost 8; bases outside the gene matches: 8. From germline, CDR1 is SGHDT and CDR2 YYEEEE. The CDR3 coding sequence is TGTGCCAGCAGCTGGGCCGGGACTAACCAGCAGTACTTC. Translation gives CASSWAGTNQQYF.

This sequence joins TRBV3-1 (or the pseudogene TRBV3-2) and TRBJ1-6; maybe TRBD1 (5 bases). V was shortened by 1 base and J by 8 bases, with 9 bases between the two germline ends. Germline CDR1 is LGHDT and CDR2 is YNNKEL (reference sequence). This CDR3 has 14 amino acids. The CDR3 DNA reads TGTGCCAGCAGCCAAGTCACAGGCTATTCACCCCTCCACTTT. Translated, it gives CASSQVTGYSPLHF.

The rearrangement links TRBV6-5 to TRBJ1-1; D gene unclear. Trimming left V 0 bases short and J 2 bases short, with 7 bases between. This CDR3 has 14 residues. Germline assignment: CDR1 MNHEY and CDR2 SVGAGI. This chain's CDR3 is CASSYSHSNTEAFF. The CDR3 nucleotides are TGTGCCAGCAGTTACTCCCACAGTAACACTGAAGCTTTCTTT.

This chain joins TRBV27 and TRBJ2-1; D perhaps matches TRBD1 (6 bases). Germline V CDR1 and CDR2: MNHEY, SMNVEV (reference sequence). This CDR3 contains 15 residues. Trimming took 5 bases from V and 0 from J, leaving 11 bases between them. The CDR3 nucleotides read TGTGCCAGCAGTGAACAGGGTAACTCCTACAATGAGCAGTTCTTC. Its protein product is CASSEQGNSYNEQFF.

The V call is TRBV5-6, the J call TRBJ2-2; 7 bases are a match to TRBD2. The ends lost 4 bases at V and 7 bases at J; junction bases unmatched: 10. This CDR3 contains 15 residues. CDR1 is SGHDT, CDR2 YYEEEE, per germline. This CDR3 is CASSPPGTIHGELFF. The CDR3 DNA reads TGTGCCAGCAGCCCGCCAGGGACTATCCACGGGGAGCTGTTTTTT.

The chain joins TRBV6-5 to TRBJ1-5; D call uncertain. V was pared by 0 bases and J by 6 bases, with 6 bases between. The CDR3 consists of 13 residues. Germline V gene sequence: CDR1 MNHEY, CDR2 SVGAGI. CDR3 amino acids: CASSYSGFQPQHF. The DNA for the CDR3 is TGTGCCAGCAGTTACTCAGGGTTTCAGCCCCAGCATTTT.

This clone is a singleton in its sample. CDR3 nucleotides: TGTGCCAGCAGCGCGGGGGAGCACGGGGTTCCTAGCACAGATACGCAGTATTTT. It translates to CASSAGEHGVPSTDTQYF. The rearrangement uses TRBV4-2 and TRBJ2-3, with 7 bases fitting TRBD2. The CDR3 length is 18 residues. Germline lookup yields CDR1 LGHNA and CDR2 YNFKEQ. Unmatched junction bases numbered 14, after V lost 5 bases and J lost 0 bases.

This chain joins TRBV7-8 and TRBJ2-1, with 8 bases lining up with TRBD2. Trimming took 1 base from V and 5 from J; bases not matched to a gene: 4. The CDR3 is made up of 15 amino acids. Germline lookup yields CDR1 SGHVS and CDR2 FQNEAQ. The CDR3 bases are TGTGCCAGCAGCTTAGGACTAGCGTTCCACAATGAGCAGTTCTTC. Its protein product is CASSLGLAFHNEQFF.

The genes are TRBV27 and TRBJ1-2, with 7 bases fitting TRBD1. The germline CDR1 and CDR2 sequences are MNHEY and SMNVEV (reference sequence). J gave up 4 bases and V 1 base, and 3 bases lay outside the gene matches. This CDR3 comprises 14 residues. This CDR3 reads CASSLYGTAYGYTF. For the CDR3, the DNA is TGTGCCAGCAGTTTATACGGGACAGCCTATGGCTACACCTTC.